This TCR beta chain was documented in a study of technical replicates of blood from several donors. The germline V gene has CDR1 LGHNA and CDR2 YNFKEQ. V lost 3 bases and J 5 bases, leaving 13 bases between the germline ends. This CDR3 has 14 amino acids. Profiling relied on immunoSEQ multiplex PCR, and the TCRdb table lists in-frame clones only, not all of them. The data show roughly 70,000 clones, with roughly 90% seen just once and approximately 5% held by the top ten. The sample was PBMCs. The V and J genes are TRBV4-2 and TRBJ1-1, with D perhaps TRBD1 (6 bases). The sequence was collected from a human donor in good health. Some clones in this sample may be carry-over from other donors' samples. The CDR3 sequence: CASSHSSGDTEAFF. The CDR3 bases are TGTGCCAGCAGCCATTCATCAGGGGATACTGAAGCTTTCTTT.